This passage covers 30 T cell receptor beta chains from one sample sequenced in a study of T cell repertoires in cytomegalovirus infection. These TCRs' antigens remain unknown. TCRdb ran MiXCR on the reads and lists one entry per CDR3 protein. The data contain roughly 100,000 distinct CDR3 sequences, under 45% of them singletons. The source was CD8+ T cells from cultured PBMCs, collected from culture after CMV antigen stimulation. Receptors were obtained from a human donor in good health (CMV status not recorded). Some clones in this sample may be carry-over from other donors' samples.

This clonotype was detected a few times. This rearrangement joins TRBV6-1 to TRBJ2-1, with D possibly TRBD1 on 5 matching bases. Trimming shortened V by 3 bases and J by 4 bases, and 10 bases separated the two germline ends. Germline-derived CDR1 and CDR2 are MNHNS and SASEGT. The CDR3 totals 14 residues. CDR3 DNA: TGTGCCAGCAGTGACAGGGCCGCTTACAATGAGCAGTTCTTC. The encoded protein is CASSDRAAYNEQFF.

This clonotype has more than one count but fewer than ten. The chain uses TRBV7-9 and TRBJ1-2; 10 nucleotides line up with TRBD1. The CDR3 contains 15 residues. The V gene's germline CDR1 is SEHNR and CDR2 FQNEAQ (reference sequence). V lost 5 bases, J lost 4 bases, and 7 bases stayed unmatched. The CDR3 here is CASSPRDRGLYGYTF. The CDR3 DNA is TGTGCCAGCAGCCCCCGAGACAGGGGGCTCTATGGCTACACCTTC.

The chain recombines TRBV19 with TRBJ2-5; TRBD1 matches 7 bases. The V and J ends lost 4 bases and 4 bases, in that order; junction bases with no gene match: 12. Germline CDR1 reads LNHDA; CDR2 reads SQIVND (reference sequence). This CDR3 has 16 amino acids. CDR3 nucleotide sequence: TGTGCCAGTAGTACGTCTGAAACAGGGGATGGAGAGACCCAGTACTTC. It codes for CASSTSETGDGETQYF.

This clonotype was seen many times. The CDR3 protein is CASSQKDRPYYEQYF. The DNA for the CDR3 is TGTGCCAGCAGCCAAAAGGACAGGCCCTACTACGAGCAGTACTTC. V is TRBV3-1 and J is TRBJ2-7, with 7 bases lining up with TRBD1. CDR3 length: 15 amino acids. Germline V CDR1 and CDR2: LGHDT, YNNKEL (reference sequence). V lost 2 bases and J lost 3; bases outside the gene matches: 7.

V and J are TRBV28 and TRBJ2-7; D gene unclear. This CDR3 has 13 residues. V gave up 3 bases and J gave up 3 bases, with 9 bases separating them. Per germline, CDR1 MDHEN and CDR2 SYDVKM. Here the CDR3 reads CASSFAGLYEQYF. Here the CDR3 DNA reads TGTGCCAGCAGTTTCGCAGGTCTCTACGAGCAGTACTTC. Full variable domain (rest looked up from reference TRBV28 and TRBJ2-7): DVKVTQSSRYLVKRTGEKVFLECVQDMDHENMFWYRQDPGLGLRLIYFSYDVKMKEKGDIPEGYSVSREKKERFSLILESASTNQTSMYLCASSFAGLYEQYFGPGTRLTVT.

This clonotype came up a few times. The chain recombines TRBV6-5 with TRBJ2-1, with TRBD2 matching over 8 bases. Germline assignment: CDR1 MNHEY and CDR2 SVGAGI. The length of the CDR3 is 19 residues. Losses at the gene ends were 5 bases for V and 2 bases for J; bases not matched to a gene: 17. As DNA, the CDR3 is TGTGCCAGCAGTCCCTTCCCTCCTTCAGCGGGGGTACCCTACAATGAGCAGTTCTTC. Translation: CASSPFPPSAGVPYNEQFF.

V gene TRBV7-6 combines with J gene TRBJ1-2, with D unclear. Germline CDR1 and CDR2: SGHVS and FNYEAQ. The CDR3 is 13 amino acids. Trimming cost V 4 bases and J 5 bases, with 11 bases left between them. CDR3 residues: CASSSLREYGYTF. The CDR3, as DNA: TGTGCCAGCAGCTCCCTTAGGGAGTATGGCTACACCTTC.

The chain employs TRBV12-3 or TRBV12-4 and TRBJ2-3; D remains ambiguous. The CDR3 loop spans 16 amino acids. V was trimmed by 4 bases and J by 7 bases, leaving 21 bases between them. CDR3 bases: TGTGCCAGCAGTTCTGCTTCGGGCATCGCGATACATACGCAGTATTTT. Translating gives CASSSASGIAIHTQYF.

This clonotype was seen many times. J is TRBJ2-3 and V is TRBV6-4; 7 nucleotides line up with TRBD2. CDR3 size: 14 residues. CDR1 is MRHNA, CDR2 SNTAGT, per germline. The J segment lost 5 bases and the V segment lost 5 bases, leaving 7 bases of the junction unmatched. This chain's CDR3 is CASSPSGEGDTQYF. CDR3 in DNA: TGTGCCAGCAGTCCCAGCGGGGAAGGAGATACGCAGTATTTT.

V usage is TRBV4-1 and J usage is TRBJ2-2; possible D gene TRBD2, 5 bases. Trimming stripped 8 bases from V and 5 bases from J, with 15 bases between. Per germline, CDR1 MGHRA and CDR2 YSYEKL. The CDR3 runs 14 residues. This chain's CDR3 is CASHWVTGTGELFF. Written as DNA, the CDR3 is TGCGCCAGCCACTGGGTCACGGGGACCGGGGAGCTGTTTTTT.

This clonotype was detected many times. The chain has TRBV7-2 and TRBJ2-3; weak D call: TRBD2 (7 bases). CDR1 and CDR2 (germline): SGHTA, FQGNSA. Trimming removed 2 bases from V and 5 bases from J, with 23 bases in between. The CDR3 runs 18 residues. CDR3 region: CASSLMVVVGGLGDTQYF. In DNA, the CDR3 is TGTGCCAGCAGCTTAATGGTCGTCGTGGGGGGGCTGGGAGATACGCAGTATTTT.

This clonotype was seen many times. This chain joins TRBV7-2 and TRBJ2-1; maybe TRBD1 (5 bases). CDR1 and CDR2 (germline): SGHTA, FQGNSA. This CDR3 has 15 amino acids. V was clipped by 6 bases and J by 6 bases, with 18 bases between them. The CDR3 sequence: CASRSRDLSPNEQFF. The CDR3 DNA is TGTGCCAGCAGATCCAGGGATCTGAGTCCCAATGAGCAGTTCTTC.

The chain is built from TRBV7-8 and TRBJ2-7; D remains ambiguous. The CDR3 runs 11 residues. The germline V and J ends were trimmed by 6 bases and 2 bases, with 5 bases remaining between them. Germline lookup yields CDR1 SGHVS and CDR2 FQNEAQ. The CDR3 coding sequence is TGTGCCAGCAGGTCCGCCTACGAGCAGTACTTC. It encodes CASRSAYEQYF.

Only a few counts were recorded for this clonotype. The chain carries TRBV12-3 or TRBV12-4 and TRBJ1-1; D unclear. Trimming cost V 1 base and J 11 bases, with 11 bases left between them. The CDR3 length is 12 residues. The CDR3 DNA sequence: TGTGCCAGCAGTTTAGAGGGATTAGACGCTTTCTTT. This encodes CASSLEGLDAFF.

This clonotype is a singleton in its sample. The chain is built from TRBV5-1 and TRBJ1-2; D might be TRBD1 (5 bases). The V end lost 4 bases, the J end lost 8 bases, and 18 bases lay between the germline ends. Germline V lookup: CDR1 SGHRS, CDR2 YFSETQ. This CDR3 region has 14 residues. The CDR3 nucleotides read TGCGCCAGCAGCATGGCCAGGGAACCCTGGGGCTACACCTTC. Protein product: CASSMAREPWGYTF.

The V gene is TRBV7-6, the J gene TRBJ1-1; 7 nucleotides line up with TRBD1. Germline trimming cut 7 bases from V and 7 bases from J; bases unmatched to any gene: 9. In germline, CDR1 is SGHVS, CDR2 FNYEAQ. The CDR3 is 13 amino acids. As DNA, the CDR3 is TGTGCCAGCAAACAGGGGACAGACCTTGAAGCTTTCTTT. Translated, it gives CASKQGTDLEAFF.

The chain is built from TRBV27 and TRBJ1-5; the D gene is possibly TRBD1 (5 bases). The CDR3 is 16 amino acids. CDR1 MNHEY and CDR2 SMNVEV come from the germline V gene (reference sequence). V was clipped by 6 bases and J by 3 bases, with 18 bases between them. In DNA, the CDR3 is TGTGCCAGCAGCCCCTTAATATCGGGACCCAATCAGCCCCAGCATTTT. Residues: CASSPLISGPNQPQHF.

This sequence joins TRBV27 and TRBJ1-5, with TRBD1 identical over 12 bases. In germline, CDR1 is MNHEY, CDR2 SMNVEV (reference sequence). The CDR3 has 15 residues. J lost 6 bases, V lost 4 bases, and 4 bases had no gene match. CDR3 DNA sequence: TGTGCCAGCAGTTCGGGACAGGGGGCGCGTCAGCCCCAGCATTTT. Residues: CASSSGQGARQPQHF.

This clonotype was picked up many times. This chain joins TRBV27 and TRBJ1-1; 8 bases map to TRBD1. V gave up 1 base and J gave up 0 bases; unmatched junction bases: 10. The V gene's germline CDR1 is MNHEY and CDR2 SMNVEV (reference sequence). The CDR3 covers 18 residues. The CDR3 bases are TGTGCCAGCAGTTTATGGGCCGGGACAGGTTCTCTGAACACTGAAGCTTTCTTT. Translating it yields CASSLWAGTGSLNTEAFF.

This clonotype has only a few counts. This chain connects TRBV7-9 to TRBJ1-4; no definite D call. With 5 bases removed from V and 8 bases from J, the gap between germline ends came to 21 bases. The length of the CDR3 is 16 residues. Per germline, CDR1 SEHNR and CDR2 FQNEAQ (reference sequence). CDR3 residues: CASSTQAPPWEEKLFF. In DNA, the CDR3 is TGTGCCAGCAGCACTCAGGCCCCACCCTGGGAAGAAAAACTGTTTTTT. The complete variable domain, with remaining parts taken from reference TRBV7-9 and TRBJ1-4, reads DTGVSQNPRHKITKRGQNVTFRCDPISEHNRLYWYRQTLGQGPEFLTYFQNEAQLEKSRLLSDRFSAERPKGSFSTLEIQRTEQGDSAMYLCASSTQAPPWEEKLFFGSGTQLSVL.

This clonotype was picked up a small number of times. The rearrangement uses TRBV27 and TRBJ1-2, with D tentatively TRBD1 (5 bases). Germline V gene data show CDR1 as MNHEY and CDR2 as SMNVEV (reference sequence). The CDR3 sequence is 15 residues long. V lost 4 bases and J lost 6, with 18 bases in between. CDR3 DNA: TGTGCCAGCAGTTCCGCATACTCAGGGTTAGATGGCTACACCTTC. Translation: CASSSAYSGLDGYTF.

The chain recombines TRBV3-1 with TRBJ1-3, with unresolved D. V lost 1 base and J 0 bases, leaving 13 bases between the germline ends. The CDR3 totals 17 residues. Germline values: CDR1 LGHDT, CDR2 YNNKEL (reference sequence). The CDR3 protein is CASSQAALESSGNTIYF. The CDR3 DNA follows: TGTGCCAGCAGCCAAGCCGCTCTTGAGAGCTCTGGAAACACCATATATTTT. Full variable domain (remainder filled in from reference TRBV3-1 and TRBJ1-3): DTAVSQTPKYLVTQMGNDKSIKCEQNLGHDTMYWYKQDSKKFLKIMFSYNNKELIINETVPNRFSPKSPDKAHLNLHINSLELGDSAVYFCASSQAALESSGNTIYFGEGSWLTVV.

This clonotype was counted a few times. The V and J genes are TRBV7-9 and TRBJ2-5; 9 positions match TRBD1. V lost 5 bases and J lost 4; bases outside the gene matches: 11. Per the germline V gene, CDR1 is SEHNR and CDR2 is FQNEAQ (reference sequence). The CDR3 is made up of 16 amino acids. CDR3 nucleotide sequence: TGTGCCAGCAGCACTCCGGGACAGGGTGGAGGAGAGACCCAGTACTTC. The encoded protein is CASSTPGQGGGETQYF.

The chain is built from TRBV6-2 or TRBV6-3 and TRBJ2-7; 7 bases align to TRBD1. Unmatched junction bases numbered 5, after V lost 0 bases and J lost 0 bases. This CDR3 is built from 16 residues. Germline CDR1 is MNHEY and CDR2 is SVGEGT. The CDR3 region is CASSYSKTGVSYEQYF. The CDR3 DNA is TGTGCCAGCAGTTACTCGAAAACAGGGGTCTCCTACGAGCAGTACTTC.

V and J are TRBV7-9 and TRBJ1-3; tentatively, D is TRBD1 (6 bases). The CDR3 is made up of 14 amino acids. Trimming removed 11 bases from V and 1 base from J, with 15 bases in between. CDR1 is SEHNR, CDR2 FQNEAQ, per germline (reference sequence). In DNA, the CDR3 is TGTGCCCAACCAGGGGACCAATCTGGAAACACCATATATTTT. It yields the protein CAQPGDQSGNTIYF.

On this clonotype itself: Sequence at one end of the junction differs from germline and may be a read error. The chain is built from TRBV3-1 and TRBJ2-5; TRBD1 matches 10 bases. Germline V gene lookup returns CDR1 LGHDT and CDR2 YNNKEL (reference sequence). The CDR3 loop spans 17 amino acids. The CDR3 here is CPSSQVGTGASGETQYF. CDR3 in DNA: TGTCCCAGCAGCCAAGTTGGGACAGGGGCAAGCGGGGAGACCCAGTACTTC.

This clonotype was seen ten or more times. V usage is TRBV12-3 or TRBV12-4 and J usage is TRBJ1-5; 9 positions agree with TRBD1. The CDR3 contains 15 residues. The trim removed 5 bases at V and 6 bases at J, leaving 8 bases unmatched. The CDR3 sequence is CASSGDREGSQPQHF. The CDR3 DNA is TGTGCCAGCAGTGGGGACAGGGAAGGAAGTCAGCCCCAGCATTTT.

This clonotype occurred many times. The chain links TRBV7-6 to TRBJ2-3; no clear D gene. CDR3 length: 14 amino acids. Between the trimmed V and J ends, which lost 0 bases and 0 bases, there was a span of 4 bases. CDR1 SGHVS and CDR2 FNYEAQ come from the germline V gene. This chain's CDR3 is CASSLAGSTDTQYF. CDR3 nucleotides: TGTGCCAGCAGCTTAGCGGGTAGCACAGATACGCAGTATTTT.

A word on this clonotype: Germline is not matched at one junction end, which may reflect a read error. The rearrangement links TRBV5-3 to TRBJ2-1; 9 bases map to TRBD2. TRBV5-3 is filed as an ORF, its function uncertain. CDR3 length: 15 residues. The CDR3 loop reads CASSLVAGAYNEQFF. The CDR3 DNA reads TGTGCCAGCAGCTTGGTAGCGGGGGCTTACAATGAGCAGTTCTTC.

This clonotype was found many times. The CDR3 DNA reads TGTGCCACCAGCACTATGGGCGGTAGCAATCAGCCCCAGCATTTT. Translation: CATSTMGGSNQPQHF. The chain links TRBV15 to TRBJ1-5; D call uncertain. Trimming removed 4 bases from V and 0 bases from J, with 10 bases in between. Germline CDR1 LNHNV, CDR2 YYDKDF (reference sequence). The CDR3 consists of 15 residues.